The 23 T cell receptor beta chains presented below share a single source sample, sequenced in a study of T cell changes during pregnancy in multiple sclerosis. Method: immunoSEQ multiplex PCR; TCRdb's copy keeps in-frame clones and lacks some. The sample has around 70,000 clones; roughly 92% are singletons. The material was peripheral blood, obtained after pregnancy. The receptors were sampled from a female donor in good health, enrolled as a control in a pregnancy study.

This chain's CDR3 is CASSFNQQGEANYGYTF. The CDR3 DNA follows: TGTGCCAGCAGCTTTAATCAACAGGGAGAAGCTAACTATGGCTACACCTTC. The V call is TRBV7-8, the J call TRBJ1-2; a possible D gene is TRBD1 (6 bases). Germline V gives CDR1 SGHVS, CDR2 FQNEAQ. V lost 3 bases, J lost 0 bases, and 17 bases lay in between. The CDR3 is 17 amino acids.

This chain connects TRBV7-2 to TRBJ1-2, with 12 bases identical to TRBD1. The V and J ends lost 1 base and 7 bases, in that order; junction bases with no gene match: 7. CDR3 size: 16 residues. Germline-derived CDR1 and CDR2 are SGHTA and FQGNSA. This chain's CDR3 is CASSLVGTGGAGGYTF. CDR3 DNA sequence: TGTGCCAGCAGCTTAGTGGGGACAGGGGGCGCAGGTGGCTACACCTTC.

The chain carries TRBV2 and TRBJ2-1, with TRBD2 identical over 11 bases. The germline gives CDR1 SNHLY, CDR2 FYNNEI. CDR3 length equals 17 residues. V lost 7 bases and J lost 0; bases outside the gene matches: 8. The CDR3 reads CASTGLAGGRSYNEQFF. DNA for the CDR3: TGTGCCAGCACGGGGCTAGCGGGGGGTCGCTCCTACAATGAGCAGTTCTTC.

CDR3 bases: TGTGCCATCCACCTATCGAACACTGAAGCTTTCTTT. Protein sequence: CAIHLSNTEAFF. The V call is TRBV28, the J call TRBJ1-1; D unclear. CDR1 is MDHEN and CDR2 is SYDVKM in the germline V gene. Trimming stripped 10 bases from V and 1 base from J, with 10 bases between. The CDR3 is made up of 12 amino acids.

J is TRBJ1-1 and V is TRBV7-9, with D unresolved. The CDR3 is made up of 14 amino acids. Germline V gives CDR1 SEHNR, CDR2 FQNEAQ (reference sequence). With 1 base removed from V and 2 bases from J, the gap between germline ends came to 8 bases. This chain's CDR3 is CASSLGHPNTEAFF. The CDR3 nucleotides read TGTGCCAGCAGCTTAGGACACCCAAACACTGAAGCTTTCTTT.

The gene calls are TRBV11-2 and TRBJ2-5; D gene ambiguous. This CDR3 contains 12 residues. The germline V gene encodes CDR1 SGHAT and CDR2 FQNNGV. The V gene lost 0 bases and the J gene lost 8 bases, with 7 bases spanning the gap. The CDR3 spells CASSLEGRTQYF. The DNA for the CDR3 is TGTGCCAGCAGCTTAGAGGGCCGCACCCAGTACTTC.

V and J are TRBV4-2 and TRBJ2-1, with 9 bases matching TRBD2. V was clipped by 0 bases and J by 8 bases; unmatched bases: 5. The germline CDR1 and CDR2 sequences are LGHNA and YNFKEQ. This CDR3 has 15 residues. In nucleotides, the CDR3 is TGTGCCAGCAGCCAAGAGCCTAGCGGGATTTATGAGCAGTTCTTC. Protein product: CASSQEPSGIYEQFF.

The V call is TRBV5-1, the J call TRBJ2-1; the D gene is possibly TRBD2 (6 bases). The ends were cut back, 0 bases at V and 3 bases at J, with 7 bases in the middle. CDR3 size: 14 residues. Germline CDR1 is SGHRS and CDR2 is YFSETQ. DNA of the CDR3: TGCGCCAGCAGCTTGGGGACTATCTACAATGAGCAGTTCTTC. It encodes CASSLGTIYNEQFF.

The chain employs TRBV4-1 and TRBJ2-7; TRBD2 agrees at 8 bases. In germline, CDR1 is MGHRA, CDR2 YSYEKL. V trimming: 2 bases; J trimming: 4 bases; junction bases outside the gene matches: 7. There are 15 residues in the CDR3. Here the CDR3 DNA reads TGCGCCAGCAGCCAACCGGGACTAGGGGTTTACGAGCAGTACTTC. Encoded protein: CASSQPGLGVYEQYF.

V usage is TRBV30 and J usage is TRBJ2-3, with 9 bases fitting TRBD1. Germline CDR1 GTSNPN, CDR2 SVGIG (reference sequence). The CDR3 is 13 residues long. V dropped 2 bases and J dropped 4; count of bases not matched to a gene: 1. CDR3 loop: CAWSRDRADTQYF. As DNA, the CDR3 is TGTGCCTGGAGTAGGGACAGGGCAGATACGCAGTATTTT.

This chain links TRBV5-1 with TRBJ1-2; TRBD1 is a possible D gene (6 bases). Looked up from germline, CDR1 is SGHRS and CDR2 is YFSETQ. Trimming took 7 bases from V and 1 from J, leaving 14 bases between them. The CDR3 has 14 residues. Written as DNA, the CDR3 is TGCGCCAGCTACCCGACAGGTGGTAACTATGGCTACACCTTC. As protein: CASYPTGGNYGYTF. Together with reference TRBV5-1 and TRBJ1-2, the CDR3 gives the full variable domain: KAGVTQTPRYLIKTRGQQVTLSCSPISGHRSVSWYQQTPGQGLQFLFEYFSETQRNKGNFPGRFSGRQFSNSRSEMNVSTLELGDSALYLCASYPTGGNYGYTFGSGTRLTVV.

The chain links TRBV15 to TRBJ2-7; 9 bases are a match to TRBD2. The V segment lost 0 bases and the J segment 2 bases; nucleotides outside the gene matches: 5. The germline CDR1 and CDR2 sequences are LNHNV and YYDKDF (reference sequence). The CDR3 covers 16 residues. DNA of the CDR3: TGTGCCACCAGCAGAGATTGGCGGGAGGGTCCCTACGAGCAGTACTTC. Its translation is CATSRDWREGPYEQYF.

The genes are TRBV27 and TRBJ1-1; perhaps TRBD1 as D (6 bases). The CDR3 is 16 residues long. V gave up 6 bases and J gave up 0 bases, with 17 bases separating them. Germline CDR1 is MNHEY and CDR2 is SMNVEV (reference sequence). The CDR3: CASSKETGVMNTEAFF. The CDR3 region has the DNA TGTGCCAGCAGCAAGGAGACAGGAGTCATGAACACTGAAGCTTTCTTT.

The chain has TRBV7-2 and TRBJ2-5; 11 bases are a match to TRBD2. This CDR3 spans 17 amino acids. V shed 5 bases, J shed 5 bases, and the junction held 13 bases outside the gene matches. Germline lookup yields CDR1 SGHTA and CDR2 FQGNSA. The CDR3 loop reads CASSATSGRLRFETQYF. CDR3 DNA sequence: TGTGCCAGCAGCGCTACTAGCGGGAGACTGCGGTTCGAGACCCAGTACTTC.

V and J are TRBV11-2 and TRBJ2-7; 7 bases line up with TRBD2. Germline CDR1 is SGHAT and CDR2 is FQNNGV. The CDR3 is 14 residues long. V shed 1 base and J 4 bases; nucleotides not matched to a gene: 4. This CDR3 is CASSLGLADYEQYF. CDR3 sequence (DNA): TGTGCCAGCAGCTTAGGACTAGCCGATTACGAGCAGTACTTC.

The CDR3 sequence is CASSLRDSGNTIYF. The CDR3, as DNA: TGTGCCAGCAGCCTCAGGGACTCTGGAAACACCATATATTTT. The genes are TRBV28 and TRBJ1-3, with D possibly being TRBD1 (5 bases). Germline V gene data show CDR1 as MDHEN and CDR2 as SYDVKM. The V and J ends lost 6 bases and 0 bases respectively, with 9 bases between them. The CDR3 totals 14 residues.

J is TRBJ2-1 and V is TRBV15; D perhaps matches TRBD2 (6 bases). CDR3 length equals 15 residues. The V gene lost 5 bases and the J gene lost 4 bases, with 15 bases spanning the gap. Germline V gene lookup returns CDR1 LNHNV and CDR2 YYDKDF (reference sequence). This chain's CDR3 is CATSPRAGSYNEQFF. CDR3 coding DNA: TGTGCCACCAGCCCCAGGGCGGGGAGTTACAATGAGCAGTTCTTC.

The V and J genes are TRBV7-8 and TRBJ1-6, with D maybe TRBD1 (5 bases). The CDR3 sequence is 14 residues long. The V gene lost 1 base and the J gene lost 7 bases, with 8 bases spanning the gap. CDR1 is SGHVS, CDR2 FQNEAQ, per germline. CDR3 sequence (DNA): TGTGCCAGCAGCTTAGACCGGGGGAATTCACCCCTCCACTTT. It encodes CASSLDRGNSPLHF.

The chain employs TRBV28 and TRBJ2-5; weak D call: TRBD1 (7 bases). In germline, CDR1 is MDHEN, CDR2 SYDVKM. The CDR3 contains 16 residues. Trimming left V 2 bases short and J 7 bases short, with 20 bases between. The CDR3 sequence is CASSLGGGGEALTQYF. CDR3 DNA sequence: TGTGCCAGCAGTTTAGGAGGGGGCGGGGAGGCTTTGACCCAGTACTTC.

In its sample, this clone was seen once. This rearrangement joins TRBV2 to TRBJ2-4; the match to TRBD1 covers 7 bases. The V segment lost 10 bases and the J segment 4 bases; nucleotides outside the gene matches: 7. Germline CDR1 is SNHLY and CDR2 is FYNNEI. The CDR3 extends over 13 amino acids. The CDR3 DNA reads TGTGCCACCGAACCGGGACAGAAAAACATTCAGTACTTC. Translation gives CATEPGQKNIQYF.

This chain uses TRBV15 with TRBJ2-7, with TRBD2 as a possible D gene (5 bases). Trimming stripped 0 bases from V and 2 bases from J, with 11 bases between. The CDR3 loop spans 15 amino acids. CDR1 is LNHNV and CDR2 is YYDKDF in the germline V gene (reference sequence). CDR3 amino acids: CATSRDRSGPYEQYF. Written as DNA, the CDR3 is TGTGCCACCAGCAGAGACCGGAGCGGCCCCTACGAGCAGTACTTC.

The rearrangement uses TRBV28 and TRBJ2-3; no clear D gene. The CDR3 covers 14 residues. V lost 1 base and J 5 bases, leaving 10 bases between the germline ends. Germline V gene data show CDR1 as MDHEN and CDR2 as SYDVKM. CDR3 sequence (DNA): TGTGCCAGCAGTTTATTGGGCCTCGTAGATACGCAGTATTTT. The encoded protein is CASSLLGLVDTQYF.

The rearrangement links TRBV29-1 to TRBJ1-4; the D is unclear. The CDR3 has 13 amino acids. Germline CDR1 SQVTM, CDR2 ANQGSEA. V lost 4 bases to trimming and J lost 6 bases, with 12 bases between them. CDR3 in amino acids: CSVAPGVHEKLFF. The CDR3 nucleotides are TGCAGCGTTGCGCCCGGAGTGCATGAAAAACTGTTTTTT.